One sample yielded the 20 T cell receptor beta chains listed below, sequenced in a study of beta chain features in type 1 diabetes. Expressed TCRB transcripts were sequenced because the isolated RNA had all been reverse transcribed beforehand. TCRdb keeps only in-frame clones here, not all; method: immunoSEQ multiplex PCR. The sample holds fewer than 350,000 clones, about 20% seen once. The sequencing input was naive CD4+ T cells from blood. These TCRs come from a woman aged 18-35 years in good health.

This chain uses TRBV6-5 with TRBJ2-7, with 7 bases lining up with TRBD1. After removal of 10 bases from V and 8 bases from J, the junction contained 20 bases not matched to a gene. This CDR3 spans 15 amino acids. CDR1 is MNHEY, CDR2 SVGAGI, per germline. The CDR3 DNA reads as TGTGCCACACAACCCGGACAGGTTGTTGCAGTCCAGCAGTACTTC. Its translation is CATQPGQVVAVQQYF.

This clone was counted only a few times. The rearrangement uses TRBV4-1 and TRBJ1-2, with TRBD1 identical over 7 bases. The V gene's germline CDR1 is MGHRA and CDR2 YSYEKL. CDR3 length: 16 residues. J was trimmed by 8 bases and V by 2 bases; bases with no gene match: 14. CDR3 protein: CASSQTRARGLGGYTF. The CDR3 nucleotides read TGCGCCAGCAGCCAAACCCGGGCGAGGGGGCTGGGAGGCTACACCTTC.

This chain uses TRBV5-1 with TRBJ2-1; D is perhaps TRBD2 (6 bases). Trimming left V 1 base short and J 7 bases short, with 12 bases between. The CDR3 sequence is 14 residues long. From germline, CDR1 is SGHRS and CDR2 YFSETQ. For the CDR3, the DNA is TGCGCCAGCAGCTTGCATTCAGGGAGGAATGAGCAGTTCTTC. Translated: CASSLHSGRNEQFF. The full variable domain, its missing parts supplied by reference TRBV5-1 and TRBJ2-1, is KAGVTQTPRYLIKTRGQQVTLSCSPISGHRSVSWYQQTPGQGLQFLFEYFSETQRNKGNFPGRFSGRQFSNSRSEMNVSTLELGDSALYLCASSLHSGRNEQFFGPGTRLTVL.

The rearrangement links TRBV7-2 to TRBJ2-1; no definite D call. The CDR3 sequence is 13 residues long. V was clipped by 5 bases and J by 7 bases, with 12 bases between them. Germline CDR1 and CDR2: SGHTA and FQGNSA. Here the CDR3 reads CASSLSWQNEQFF. In nucleotides, the CDR3 is TGTGCCAGCAGCCTTTCCTGGCAGAATGAGCAGTTCTTC.

J is TRBJ1-4 and V is TRBV30; 8 bases agree with TRBD1. Germline V lookup: CDR1 GTSNPN, CDR2 SVGIG (reference sequence). The V and J ends lost 0 bases and 0 bases, in that order; junction bases with no gene match: 6. This CDR3 comprises 17 residues. DNA of the CDR3: TGTGCCTGGAGTGTAACAGGGGGATACGCAACTAATGAAAAACTGTTTTTT. This translates into CAWSVTGGYATNEKLFF.

This clone was recorded a few times. This chain connects TRBV5-1 to TRBJ2-1; 15 bases line up with TRBD2. The CDR3 runs 14 residues. Germline V gene sequence: CDR1 SGHRS, CDR2 YFSETQ. The junction had 1 base not matched to a gene; V was cut back by 4 bases and J by 8 bases. CDR3 DNA sequence: TGCGCCAGCAGCAGGACTAGCGGGAGGGATGAGCAGTTCTTC. Translation gives CASSRTSGRDEQFF.

This clone was observed a few times. The genes are TRBV9 and TRBJ2-4, with TRBD1 matching over 7 bases. The germline V gene has CDR1 SGDLS and CDR2 YYNGEE. V dropped 3 bases and J dropped 6; count of bases not matched to a gene: 3. The CDR3 is made up of 13 amino acids. The CDR3 is CASSDGTVNIQYF. DNA of the CDR3: TGTGCCAGCAGCGACGGGACAGTAAACATTCAGTACTTC.

This clone was counted between two and nine times. The V gene is TRBV13, the J gene TRBJ2-6; D ambiguous. This CDR3 contains 16 residues. Trimming stripped 1 base from V and 0 bases from J, with 7 bases between. CDR1 is PRHDT, CDR2 FYEKMQ, per germline (reference sequence). The CDR3 is CASSLVVNSGANVLTF. DNA for the CDR3: TGTGCCAGCAGCTTAGTAGTAAACTCTGGGGCCAACGTCCTGACTTTC.

The chain joins TRBV2 to TRBJ2-1; TRBD1 agrees at 10 bases. From germline, CDR1 is SNHLY and CDR2 FYNNEI. V shed 6 bases and J 0 bases; nucleotides not matched to a gene: 2. The CDR3 spans 15 residues. As DNA, the CDR3 is TGTGCCAGCAGGGGGGACAGGGGCTCCTACAATGAGCAGTTCTTC. Residues: CASRGDRGSYNEQFF.

V gene TRBV5-1 combines with J gene TRBJ1-1; 7 bases are a match to TRBD1. Germline V lookup: CDR1 SGHRS, CDR2 YFSETQ. V gave up 6 bases and J gave up 6 bases; unmatched junction bases: 14. This CDR3 comprises 15 residues. In DNA form, the CDR3 reads TGCGCCAGCACCAACAGGGGACAAAGGACTTCTGAAGCTTTCTTT. This encodes CASTNRGQRTSEAFF.

CDR3 protein: CASSPVSVGSYEQYF. CDR3 sequence (DNA): TGTGCCAGCAGTCCGGTTAGCGTCGGTTCCTACGAGCAGTACTTC. The chain carries TRBV28 and TRBJ2-7, with a weak D call TRBD2 (5 bases). This CDR3 comprises 15 residues. The germline V gene has CDR1 MDHEN and CDR2 SYDVKM. Deletions cut 5 bases from V and 1 base from J, with 15 bases between.

The rearrangement joins TRBV27 to TRBJ2-7; 9 nucleotides match TRBD2. CDR1 and CDR2 from the germline V gene are MNHEY and SMNVEV (reference sequence). The length of the CDR3 is 14 residues. V gave up 6 bases and J gave up 4 bases; unmatched junction bases: 7. CDR3 nucleotide sequence: TGTGCCAGCAGGACGCCGGGACTAGCTTACGAGCAGTACTTC. This sequence encodes CASRTPGLAYEQYF.

The chain joins TRBV7-8 to TRBJ2-2, with D perhaps matching TRBD2 (6 bases). The germline gives CDR1 SGHVS, CDR2 FQNEAQ. This CDR3 has 17 residues. V was trimmed by 2 bases and J by 3 bases, leaving 16 bases between them. The CDR3 protein is CASSLNGSRVYTGELFF. CDR3 nucleotide sequence: TGTGCCAGCAGCTTAAACGGGAGCAGGGTCTACACCGGGGAGCTGTTTTTT.

This chain uses TRBV30 with TRBJ1-2; 7 bases agree with TRBD1. With V trimmed by 2 bases and J by 2 bases, 5 bases remained unmatched. The CDR3 extends over 14 amino acids. Germline CDR1 is GTSNPN and CDR2 is SVGIG (reference sequence). As DNA, the CDR3 is TGTGCCTGGAGTAGACAGGGACGAAACTATGGCTACACCTTC. It translates to CAWSRQGRNYGYTF.

The chain uses TRBV13 and TRBJ2-7, with TRBD2 matching over 11 bases. The germline V gene has CDR1 PRHDT and CDR2 FYEKMQ (reference sequence). J gave up 5 bases and V 3 bases, and 3 bases lay outside the gene matches. There are 14 residues in the CDR3. In DNA form, the CDR3 reads TGTGCCAGCAGCTTTACTAGCGGGAGCAACGAGCAGTACTTC. Its protein product is CASSFTSGSNEQYF.

The rearrangement joins TRBV14 to TRBJ2-7; a weak D match, TRBD2 (6 bases). Germline CDR1 SGHDN, CDR2 FVKESK. Trimming left V 1 base short and J 7 bases short, with 17 bases between. The CDR3 covers 15 residues. The CDR3 protein is CASSQGSRLGREQYF. CDR3 DNA sequence: TGTGCCAGCAGCCAAGGTTCAAGACTAGGCAGAGAGCAGTACTTC.

The chain couples TRBV7-2 to TRBJ2-1; D possibly corresponds to TRBD2 (6 bases). The CDR3 loop spans 16 amino acids. The V end lost 3 bases, the J end lost 3 bases, and 15 bases lay between the germline ends. Germline V CDR1 and CDR2: SGHTA, FQGNSA. As DNA, the CDR3 is TGTGCCAGCAGCTTTTCCGGGACTCTACTCTACAATGAGCAGTTCTTC. Residues: CASSFSGTLLYNEQFF.

This clone showed up just a few times. The genes are TRBV27 and TRBJ1-5, with TRBD1 as a possible D gene (6 bases). Germline V gene lookup returns CDR1 MNHEY and CDR2 SMNVEV (reference sequence). This CDR3 is built from 15 residues. The V and J ends lost 6 bases and 2 bases respectively, with 14 bases between them. The CDR3 sequence is CASSPSGQGNQPQHF. In DNA, the CDR3 is TGTGCCAGCAGCCCATCGGGACAAGGCAATCAGCCCCAGCATTTT.

Only a few counts were recorded for this clone. This specimen includes other DNA sequences encoding the same CDR3. The rearrangement uses TRBV18 and TRBJ2-3; 8 nucleotides align to TRBD1. The germline gives CDR1 KGHSH, CDR2 LQKENI. With V trimmed by 3 bases and J by 0 bases, 2 bases remained unmatched. The CDR3 runs to 15 residues. CDR3 amino acids: CASSPDRASTDTQYF. In nucleotides, the CDR3 is TGTGCCAGCTCACCGGACAGGGCTAGCACAGATACGCAGTATTTT.

V is TRBV7-9 and J is TRBJ1-5, with 7 bases identical to TRBD1. J was trimmed by 5 bases and V by 5 bases; bases with no gene match: 6. The CDR3 sequence is 14 residues long. Per germline, CDR1 SEHNR and CDR2 FQNEAQ (reference sequence). The DNA for the CDR3 is TGTGCCAGCAGCAGAGGGACAGATGATCAGCCCCAGCATTTT. Translated: CASSRGTDDQPQHF. The variable domain in full, completed from reference TRBV7-9 and TRBJ1-5, reads DTGVSQNPRHKITKRGQNVTFRCDPISEHNRLYWYRQTLGQGPEFLTYFQNEAQLEKSRLLSDRFSAERPKGSFSTLEIQRTEQGDSAMYLCASSRGTDDQPQHFGDGTRLSIL.